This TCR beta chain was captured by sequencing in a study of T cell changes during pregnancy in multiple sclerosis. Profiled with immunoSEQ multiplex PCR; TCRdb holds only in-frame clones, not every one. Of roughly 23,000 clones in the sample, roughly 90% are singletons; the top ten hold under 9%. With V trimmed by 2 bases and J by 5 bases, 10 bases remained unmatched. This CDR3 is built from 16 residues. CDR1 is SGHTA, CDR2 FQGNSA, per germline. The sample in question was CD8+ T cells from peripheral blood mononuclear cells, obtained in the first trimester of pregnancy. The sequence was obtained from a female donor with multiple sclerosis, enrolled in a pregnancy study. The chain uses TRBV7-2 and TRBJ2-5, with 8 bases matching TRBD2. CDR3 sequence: CASSLPLTSGGETQYF. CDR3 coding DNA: TGTGCCAGCAGCTTACCCCTAACTAGCGGAGGGGAGACCCAGTACTTC.